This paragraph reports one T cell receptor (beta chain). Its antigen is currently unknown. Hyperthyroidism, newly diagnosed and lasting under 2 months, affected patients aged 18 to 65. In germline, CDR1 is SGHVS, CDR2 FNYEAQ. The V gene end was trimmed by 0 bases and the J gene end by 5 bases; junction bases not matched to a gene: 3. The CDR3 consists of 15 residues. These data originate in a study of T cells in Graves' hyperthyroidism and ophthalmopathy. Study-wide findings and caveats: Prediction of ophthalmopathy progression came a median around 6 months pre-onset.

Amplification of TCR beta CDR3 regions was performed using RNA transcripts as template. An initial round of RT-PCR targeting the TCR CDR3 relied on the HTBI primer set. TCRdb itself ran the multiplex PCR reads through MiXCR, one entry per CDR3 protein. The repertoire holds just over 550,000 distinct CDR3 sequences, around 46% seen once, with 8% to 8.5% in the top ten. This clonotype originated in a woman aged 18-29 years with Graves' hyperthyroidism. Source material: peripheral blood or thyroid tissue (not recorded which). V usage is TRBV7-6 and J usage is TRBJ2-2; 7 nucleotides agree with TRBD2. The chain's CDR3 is CASSLAGGRTGELFF. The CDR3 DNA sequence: TGTGCCAGCAGCTTAGCGGGAGGGCGAACCGGGGAGCTGTTTTTT.